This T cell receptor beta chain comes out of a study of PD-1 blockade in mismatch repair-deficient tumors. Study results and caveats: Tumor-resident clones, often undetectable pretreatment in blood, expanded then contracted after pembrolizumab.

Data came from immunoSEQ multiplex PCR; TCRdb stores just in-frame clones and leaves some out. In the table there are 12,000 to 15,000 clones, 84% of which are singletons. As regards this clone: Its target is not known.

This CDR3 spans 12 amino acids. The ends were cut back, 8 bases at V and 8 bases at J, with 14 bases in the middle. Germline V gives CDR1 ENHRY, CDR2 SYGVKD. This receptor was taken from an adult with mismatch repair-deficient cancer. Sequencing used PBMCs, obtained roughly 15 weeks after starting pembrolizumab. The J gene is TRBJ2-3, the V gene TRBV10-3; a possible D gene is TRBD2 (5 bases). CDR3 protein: CAIGGPPATQYF. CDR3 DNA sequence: TGTGCCATCGGAGGACCTCCAGCTACGCAGTATTTT.